This TCR beta chain was observed in a study of T cells after yellow fever vaccination (dated by TCRdb to about 2019). Study-wide context: Libraries from fractions with low cell numbers were prepared with the SMART-Seq v4 Ultra Low Input RNA kit. To track T-cell clones before and after primary and booster YFV17D yellow fever vaccination, bulk TCR alpha and beta repertoires were sequenced longitudinally. Bulk PBMC replicates and cell subsets were isolated from blood drawn at multiple timepoints before and after both primary and secondary immunization. Two healthy male donors made up the cohort, one aged 18 to 29 years and the other aged 30 to 40 years.

As concerns this clonotype: This receptor's antigen is unknown. Base qualities are not recorded, but no much larger clone differs from it by a single base.

Sample treatment or condition, as interpreted from the label and publication: live attenuated yellow fever vaccine strain. Two biological replicates of bulk PBMCs were collected at each blood-draw timepoint. PBMCs were isolated from peripheral blood using a standard Ficoll-Paque protocol. TriZol was used to extract RNA from bulk PBMCs, CD4 and CD8 fractions, and dextramer-positive and dextramer-negative fractions. The reads were generated on an Illumina NovaSeq 6000. TCR cDNA was synthesized by 5'RACE template switching, through which a universal primer site and unique molecular identifiers were introduced. cDNA synthesis was primed from both the TCR alpha and TCR beta constant segments. Library amplification used two PCR steps, and the second PCR step added sample barcodes and sequencing adapters. Sequencing of the libraries was done on either Illumina HiSeq 2500 (2x100 bp) or NovaSeq (2x150 bp). In the original analysis: Reads were demultiplexed and collapsed into UMI consensus sequences with MIGEC, and V(D)J alignment was performed with MiXCR. Using edgeR on replicate PBMC samples, clonotypes were called vaccine-responding if FDR was below 0.01 and the log2 fold change was above 5 up to day 15. Bulk clonotypes were assigned CD4 or CD8 identity according to which sequenced CD4 or CD8 repertoire held them at higher abundance. Through fastp at Q25 and MiXCR, TCRdb rebuilt clones from the public reads, retaining in-frame beta chains. CDR3 protein sequences are deduplicated, and each keeps its most common genes and DNA. Clone size and V and J calls follow TCRdb, not the original study. Present in this sample are around 310,000 distinct CDR3 sequences, 4% of which were seen just once. The leading ten clones occupy 20% to 25% of the sample.

Results and caveats for the whole study, not just this receptor: The secondary T-cell response was weaker than the primary response but faster, peaking on day 5 instead of day 15. FACS-sorted repertoires could contain abundant contaminating clonotypes from the bulk population, so computational filtering was required. Because only two donors were included in the study, the extent to which the findings can be generalized is limited. Most clones expanded after primary vaccination (approximately 95% of CD4 and approximately 90% of CD8) were re-detected after the booster, suggesting that broad memory maintenance occurred. A small fraction of clonotypes appeared in both the CD4 and CD8 compartments, likely as a result of convergent recombination.

V loses 3 bases of germline sequence and J loses 6 bases, and the interval between the two ends is 13 bases. CDR1 SGHTA and CDR2 FQGNSA are derived from the germline V gene. The CDR3 runs 14 amino acids, cysteine and phenylalanine included. The entry retains the CDR3 DNA only, 42 bases that are in frame from base 1. The source is a man aged 18 to 29 who received the YFV17D yellow fever vaccine. The chain uses TRBV7-2 and TRBJ2-3; the D gene assignment is ambiguous. The specimen comprised PBMCs, sampled 5 days after the yellow fever booster vaccination. The DNA reads TGTGCCAGCAGCTTTTACAGCTTAGGGGATACGCAGTATTTT. It encodes CASSFYSLGDTQYF.